This passage covers 3 T cell receptor beta chains from one sample sequenced in a study of T-cell reconstitution after alpha-beta-depleted transplantation in children. Unique molecular identifiers were built into the TCRbeta library. TCRdb ran MiXCR on the PCR reads and lists one entry per CDR3 protein. The profile shows about 190,000 distinct CDR3 sequences, 11% of them singletons. Material: PBMCs, obtained before TCRalphabeta/CD19-depleted stem cell transplant. These receptors all stem from a boy aged 2 to 9 with acute myeloid leukemia, due to receive a stem cell transplant.

This clonotype showed up many times. This chain links TRBV7-9 with TRBJ1-2; 8 bases map to TRBD1. The CDR3 runs to 14 residues. After removal of 5 bases from V and 4 bases from J, the junction contained 6 bases not matched to a gene. Germline V lookup: CDR1 SEHNR, CDR2 FQNEAQ (reference sequence). The CDR3 region has the DNA TGTGCCAGCAGCATCGGACAGGGCTTCTATGGCTACACCTTC. It specifies CASSIGQGFYGYTF. The whole variable domain, remainder taken from reference TRBV7-9 and TRBJ1-2, is DTGVSQNPRHKITKRGQNVTFRCDPISEHNRLYWYRQTLGQGPEFLTYFQNEAQLEKSRLLSDRFSAERPKGSFSTLEIQRTEQGDSAMYLCASSIGQGFYGYTFGSGTRLTVV.

This clonotype was seen at least ten times. V gene TRBV4-1 combines with J gene TRBJ2-1, with D uncertain. Trimming removed 0 bases from V and 8 bases from J, with 8 bases in between. Germline lookup yields CDR1 MGHRA and CDR2 YSYEKL. This CDR3 has 13 amino acids. This CDR3 reads CASSQEGSYEQFF. CDR3 bases: TGCGCCAGCAGCCAAGAAGGGTCGTATGAGCAGTTCTTC.

This clonotype came up many times. The chain recombines TRBV20-1 with TRBJ2-5; TRBD2 is a possible D gene (6 bases). Trimming pared 1 base from V and 4 bases from J, leaving 19 bases between. The germline V gene encodes CDR1 DFQATT and CDR2 SNEGSKA (reference sequence). CDR3 length equals 16 residues. The CDR3 here is CSARAGDGFQRETQYF. The DNA for the CDR3 is TGCAGTGCTAGAGCGGGGGACGGCTTCCAACGAGAGACCCAGTACTTC.